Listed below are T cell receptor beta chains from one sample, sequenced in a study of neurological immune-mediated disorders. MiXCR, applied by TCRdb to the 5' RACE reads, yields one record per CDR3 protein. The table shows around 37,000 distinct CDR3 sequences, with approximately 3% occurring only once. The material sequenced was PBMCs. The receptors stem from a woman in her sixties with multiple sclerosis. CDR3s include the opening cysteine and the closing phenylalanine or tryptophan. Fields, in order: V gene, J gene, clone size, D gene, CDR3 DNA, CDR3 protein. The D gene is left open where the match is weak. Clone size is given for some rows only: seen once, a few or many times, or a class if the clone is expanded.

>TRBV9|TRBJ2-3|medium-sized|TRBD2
TGTGCCAGCAGCGTAGTTAGCGGGGGTGATACGCAGTATTTT
CASSVVSGGDTQYF
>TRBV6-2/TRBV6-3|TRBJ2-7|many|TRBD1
TGTGCCAGCAGTTACCGACGGACAGGGGAGGTTGGGTACGAGCAGTACTTC
CASSYRRTGEVGYEQYF
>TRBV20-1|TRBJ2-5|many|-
TGCAGTGCTAGAAGGTCCTCAGGCCAAGAGACCCAGTACTTC
CSARRSSGQETQYF
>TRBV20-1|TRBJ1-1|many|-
TGCAGTGCTAGCGGGTGGGCTGAAGCTTTCTTT
CSASGWAEAFF
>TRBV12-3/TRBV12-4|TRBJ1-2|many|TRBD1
TGTGCCAGCAGTCCGGGACAGGGGGTAGGCTACACCTTC
CASSPGQGVGYTF
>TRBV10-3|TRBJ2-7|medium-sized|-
TGTGCCATCAGTGAGGTGGAGGGCGTCCCCCGCGAGCAGTACTTC
CAISEVEGVPREQYF
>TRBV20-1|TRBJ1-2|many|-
TGCAGTGCTAGTGTGACCGGACGGAACTATGGCTACACCTTC
CSASVTGRNYGYTF
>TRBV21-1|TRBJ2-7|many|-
TGTGCCAGCAGCAACCCGAAGGACGAGCAGTACTTC
CASSNPKDEQYF
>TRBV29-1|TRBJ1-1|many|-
TGCAGCGTTCCTCGAGGGGGGGGCACTGAAGCTTTCTTT
CSVPRGGGTEAFF
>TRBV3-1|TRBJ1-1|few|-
TGTGCCAGCAGCCGGACAGTTTTGAACACTGAAGCTTTCTTT
CASSRTVLNTEAFF
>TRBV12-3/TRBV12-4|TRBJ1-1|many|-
TGTGCCAGCAGTTTAAAGGGGGCTGAAGCTTTCTTT
CASSLKGAEAFF
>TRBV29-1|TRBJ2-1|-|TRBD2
TGCAGCGTTGACGGGGGGGCCCGCAATGAGCAGTTCTTC
CSVDGGARNEQFF
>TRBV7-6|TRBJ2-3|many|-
TGTGCCAGCAGCCGAGGGGGACCTAGCACAGATACGCAGTATTTT
CASSRGGPSTDTQYF
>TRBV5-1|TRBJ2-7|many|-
TGCGCCAGCAGCCAGAGGGACATCCCGCTGCACTTC
CASSQRDIPLHF
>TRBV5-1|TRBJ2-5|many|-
TGCGCCAGCAGGCCCTTTGGGGGGATAGAGACCCAGTACTTC
CASRPFGGIETQYF
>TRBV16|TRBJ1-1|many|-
TGTGCCAGCAGCCAATGGACAGCTGTTGGCACTGAAGCTTTCTTT
CASSQWTAVGTEAFF
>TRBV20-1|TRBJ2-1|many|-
TGCAGTGCTAGCTACGGGAATGAGCAGTTCTTC
CSASYGNEQFF
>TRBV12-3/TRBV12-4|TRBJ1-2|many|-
TGTGCCAGCAGTCCCGACTATGGCTACACCTTC
CASSPDYGYTF
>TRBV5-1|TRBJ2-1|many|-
TGCGCCAGCAGCCCGGACCTTAATGAGCAGTTCTTC
CASSPDLNEQFF
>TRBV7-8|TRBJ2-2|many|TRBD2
TGTGCCAGCAGGCCGGGACTAGCGGGTACGAACACCGGGGAGCTGTTTTTT
CASRPGLAGTNTGELFF
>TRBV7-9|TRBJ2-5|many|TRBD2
TGTGCCAGCAGCCCCAGACTAGCGGGGGAAGAGACCCAGTACTTC
CASSPRLAGEETQYF
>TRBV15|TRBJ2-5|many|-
TGTGCCACCAGCCGGCCGGGGTCAGACCAAGAGACCCAGTACTTC
CATSRPGSDQETQYF
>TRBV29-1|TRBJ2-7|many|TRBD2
TGCAGCGCCGGCGGGAGCTCCTACGAGCAGTACTTC
CSAGGSSYEQYF
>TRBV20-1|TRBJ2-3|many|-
TGCAGTGCTAGAAGGTCTGCGAGTGGGTATACGCAGTATTTT
CSARRSASGYTQYF
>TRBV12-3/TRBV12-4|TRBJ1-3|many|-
TGTGCCAGCAGTTTTTCCGACACCTCTGGAAACACCATATATTTT
CASSFSDTSGNTIYF
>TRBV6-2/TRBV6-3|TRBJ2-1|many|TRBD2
TGTGCCAGCAGTTCCGGAACTAGCGGGCTCAATGAGCAGTTCTTC
CASSSGTSGLNEQFF
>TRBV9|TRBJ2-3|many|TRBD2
TGTGCCAGCGGTATAGCGGGGGCAACAGATACGCAGTATTTT
CASGIAGATDTQYF
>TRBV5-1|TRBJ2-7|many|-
TGCGCCAGCACGGGAGAGATTTGGTACGAGCAGTACTTC
CASTGEIWYEQYF
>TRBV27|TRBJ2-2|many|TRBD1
TGTGCCAGCAGTTTAGGGGACAGGCAACTCACCGGGGAGCTGTTTTTT
CASSLGDRQLTGELFF